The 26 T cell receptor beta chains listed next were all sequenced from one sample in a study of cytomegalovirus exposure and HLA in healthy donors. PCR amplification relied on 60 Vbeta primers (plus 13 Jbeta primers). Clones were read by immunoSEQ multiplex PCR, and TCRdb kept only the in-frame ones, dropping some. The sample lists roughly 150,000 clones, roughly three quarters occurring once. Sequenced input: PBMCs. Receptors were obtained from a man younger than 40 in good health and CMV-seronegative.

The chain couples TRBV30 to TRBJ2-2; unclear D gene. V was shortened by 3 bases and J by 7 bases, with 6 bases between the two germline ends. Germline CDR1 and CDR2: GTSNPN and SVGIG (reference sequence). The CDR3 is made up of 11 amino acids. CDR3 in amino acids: CAWRRVGELFF. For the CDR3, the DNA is TGTGCCTGGAGACGGGTCGGGGAGCTGTTTTTT.

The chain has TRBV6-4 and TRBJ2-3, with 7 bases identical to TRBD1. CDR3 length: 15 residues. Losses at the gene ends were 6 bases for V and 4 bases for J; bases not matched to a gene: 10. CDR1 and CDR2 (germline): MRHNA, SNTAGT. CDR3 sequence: CASRLQGERADTQYF. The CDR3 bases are TGTGCCAGCAGACTCCAGGGGGAGAGGGCAGATACGCAGTATTTT.

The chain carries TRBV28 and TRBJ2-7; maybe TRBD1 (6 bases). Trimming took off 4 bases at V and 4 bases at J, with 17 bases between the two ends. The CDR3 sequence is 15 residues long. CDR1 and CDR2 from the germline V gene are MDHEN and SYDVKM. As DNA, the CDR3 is TGTGCCAGCAGTTCCCCACAGGGAATAGAGTACGAGCAGTACTTC. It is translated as CASSSPQGIEYEQYF. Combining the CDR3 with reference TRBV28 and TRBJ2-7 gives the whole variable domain DVKVTQSSRYLVKRTGEKVFLECVQDMDHENMFWYRQDPGLGLRLIYFSYDVKMKEKGDIPEGYSVSREKKERFSLILESASTNQTSMYLCASSSPQGIEYEQYFGPGTRLTVT.

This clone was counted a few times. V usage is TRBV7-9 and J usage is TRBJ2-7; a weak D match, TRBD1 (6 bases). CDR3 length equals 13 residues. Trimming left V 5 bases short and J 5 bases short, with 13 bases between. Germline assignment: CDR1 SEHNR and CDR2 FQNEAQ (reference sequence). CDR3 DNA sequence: TGTGCCAGCAGCCTTCAGGGGCAAGACGAGCAGTACTTC. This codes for CASSLQGQDEQYF.

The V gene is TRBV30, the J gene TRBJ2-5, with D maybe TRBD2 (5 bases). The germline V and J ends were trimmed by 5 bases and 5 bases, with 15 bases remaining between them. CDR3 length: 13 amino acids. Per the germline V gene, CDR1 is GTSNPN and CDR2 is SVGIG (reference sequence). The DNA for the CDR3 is TGTGCCTGGGGCCCCCACCGGAGGGAGACCCAGTACTTC. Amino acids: CAWGPHRRETQYF.

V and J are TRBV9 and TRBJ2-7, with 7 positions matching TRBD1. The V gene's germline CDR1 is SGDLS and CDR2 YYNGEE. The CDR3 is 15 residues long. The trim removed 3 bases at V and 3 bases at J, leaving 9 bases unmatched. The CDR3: CASSGAVTGLYEQYF. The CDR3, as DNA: TGTGCCAGCAGCGGCGCGGTGACAGGGCTCTACGAGCAGTACTTC.

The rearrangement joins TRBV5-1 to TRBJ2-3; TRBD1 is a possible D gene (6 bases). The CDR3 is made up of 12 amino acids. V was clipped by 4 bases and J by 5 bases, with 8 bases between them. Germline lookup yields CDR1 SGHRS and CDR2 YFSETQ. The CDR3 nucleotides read TGCGCCAGCAGCCGACAGGAAGATACGCAGTATTTT. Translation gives CASSRQEDTQYF.

The CDR3, as DNA: TGTGCCAGCAGTCACGGACTTGCGGGAGCTGAGACCCAGTACTTC. Amino acid sequence: CASSHGLAGAETQYF. The chain is built from TRBV6-5 and TRBJ2-5; TRBD2 matches 7 bases. The CDR3 totals 15 residues. Germline V gene sequence: CDR1 MNHEY, CDR2 SVGAGI. J gave up 5 bases and V 5 bases, and 11 bases lay outside the gene matches.

In DNA form, the CDR3 reads TGCAGTTGTCCGGACTTCTACGAGCAGTACTTC. Amino acids: CSCPDFYEQYF. V and J are TRBV20-1 and TRBJ2-7; a possible D gene is TRBD2 (5 bases). The V gene lost 8 bases and the J gene lost 3 bases, with 11 bases spanning the gap. Germline V lookup: CDR1 DFQATT, CDR2 SNEGSKA (reference sequence). There are 11 residues in the CDR3.

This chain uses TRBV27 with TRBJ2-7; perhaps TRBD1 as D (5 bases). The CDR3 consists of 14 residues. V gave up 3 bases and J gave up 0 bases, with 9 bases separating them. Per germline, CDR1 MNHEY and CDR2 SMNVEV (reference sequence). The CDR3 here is CASSLDISSYEQYF. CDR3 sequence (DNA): TGTGCCAGCAGTTTGGACATTAGCTCCTACGAGCAGTACTTC.

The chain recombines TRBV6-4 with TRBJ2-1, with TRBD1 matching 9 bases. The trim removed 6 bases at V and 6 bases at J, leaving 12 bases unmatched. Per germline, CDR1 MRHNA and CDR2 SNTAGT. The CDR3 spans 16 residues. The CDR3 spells CASRKSGTGPSNEQFF. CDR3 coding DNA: TGTGCCAGCAGAAAATCCGGGACAGGGCCGAGCAATGAGCAGTTCTTC.

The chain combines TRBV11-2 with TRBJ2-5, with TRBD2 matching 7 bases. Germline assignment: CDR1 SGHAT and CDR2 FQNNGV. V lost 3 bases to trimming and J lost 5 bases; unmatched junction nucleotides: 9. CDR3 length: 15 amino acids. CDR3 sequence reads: CASSFSPGGAETQYF. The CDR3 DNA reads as TGTGCCAGCAGCTTTAGTCCGGGAGGAGCCGAGACCCAGTACTTC.

CDR3 nucleotide sequence: TGTGCCAGCAGTTTAGAGACAGGAGTAGAGACCCAGTACTTC. Its protein is CASSLETGVETQYF. The chain couples TRBV6-5 to TRBJ2-5; D might be TRBD1 (6 bases). V lost 4 bases and J 4 bases, leaving 13 bases between the germline ends. Germline assignment: CDR1 MNHEY and CDR2 SVGAGI. CDR3 size: 14 residues.

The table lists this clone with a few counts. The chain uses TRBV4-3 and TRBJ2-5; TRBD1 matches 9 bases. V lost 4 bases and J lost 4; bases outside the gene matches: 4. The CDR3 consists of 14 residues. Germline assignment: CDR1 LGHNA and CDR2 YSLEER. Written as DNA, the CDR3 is TGCGCCAGCAGCCGAACAGGGGGCATAGAGACCCAGTACTTC. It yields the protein CASSRTGGIETQYF.

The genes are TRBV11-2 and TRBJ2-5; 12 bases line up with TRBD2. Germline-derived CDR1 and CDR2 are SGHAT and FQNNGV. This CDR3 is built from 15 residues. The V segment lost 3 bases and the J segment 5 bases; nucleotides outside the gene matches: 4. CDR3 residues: CASSFLAGGPETQYF. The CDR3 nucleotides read TGTGCCAGCAGCTTTCTAGCGGGAGGGCCGGAGACCCAGTACTTC.

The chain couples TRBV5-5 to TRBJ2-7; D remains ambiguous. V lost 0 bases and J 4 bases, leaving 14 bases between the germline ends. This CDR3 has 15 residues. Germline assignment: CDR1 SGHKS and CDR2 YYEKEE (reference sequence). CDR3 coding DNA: TGTGCCAGCAGCTTGGAAGGTGTCAGGATGTACGAGCAGTACTTC. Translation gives CASSLEGVRMYEQYF.

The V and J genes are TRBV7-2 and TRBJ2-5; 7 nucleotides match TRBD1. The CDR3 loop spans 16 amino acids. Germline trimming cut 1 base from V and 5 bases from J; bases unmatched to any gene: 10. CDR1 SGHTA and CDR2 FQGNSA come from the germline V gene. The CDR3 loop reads CASSLGDRVLGETQYF. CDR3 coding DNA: TGTGCCAGCAGCTTAGGAGACAGGGTTCTCGGTGAGACCCAGTACTTC.

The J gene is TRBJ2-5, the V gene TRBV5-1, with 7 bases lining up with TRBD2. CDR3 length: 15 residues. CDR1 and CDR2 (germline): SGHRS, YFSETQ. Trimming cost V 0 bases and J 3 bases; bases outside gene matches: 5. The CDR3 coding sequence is TGCGCCAGCAGCTTGGGCGGGAGAGTGGAAGAGACCCAGTACTTC. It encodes CASSLGGRVEETQYF.

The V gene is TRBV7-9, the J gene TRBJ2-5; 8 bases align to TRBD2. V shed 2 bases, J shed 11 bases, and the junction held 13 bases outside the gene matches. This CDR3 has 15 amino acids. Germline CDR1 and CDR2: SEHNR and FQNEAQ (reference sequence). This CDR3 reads CASSLTGGPVREQYF. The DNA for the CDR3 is TGTGCCAGCAGCTTAACGGGAGGGCCGGTGAGGGAGCAGTACTTC. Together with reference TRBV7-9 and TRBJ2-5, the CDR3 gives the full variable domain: DTGVSQNPRHKITKRGQNVTFRCDPISEHNRLYWYRQTLGQGPEFLTYFQNEAQLEKSRLLSDRFSAERPKGSFSTLEIQRTEQGDSAMYLCASSLTGGPVREQYFGPGTRLLVL.

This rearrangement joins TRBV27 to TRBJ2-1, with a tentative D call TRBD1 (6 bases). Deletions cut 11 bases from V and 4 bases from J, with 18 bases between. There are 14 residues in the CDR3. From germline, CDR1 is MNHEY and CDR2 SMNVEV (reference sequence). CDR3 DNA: TGTGCCGGATACCCCGGGACACCTTACAATGAGCAGTTCTTC. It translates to CAGYPGTPYNEQFF.

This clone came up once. Here the CDR3 reads CASRRTSGFENEQFF. The CDR3, as DNA: TGTGCCAGCAGGAGGACTAGCGGATTTGAGAATGAGCAGTTCTTC. V and J are TRBV5-4 and TRBJ2-1, with 10 bases matching TRBD2. Per germline, CDR1 SGHNT and CDR2 YYREEE (reference sequence). The CDR3 totals 15 residues. V trimming: 5 bases; J trimming: 7 bases; junction bases outside the gene matches: 9.

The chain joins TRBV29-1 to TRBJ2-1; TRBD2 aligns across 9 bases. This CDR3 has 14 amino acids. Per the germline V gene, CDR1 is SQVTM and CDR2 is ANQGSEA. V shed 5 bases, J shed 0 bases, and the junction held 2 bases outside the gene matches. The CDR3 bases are TGCAGCGTTTTTAGCGGGAGCTCCTACAATGAGCAGTTCTTC. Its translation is CSVFSGSSYNEQFF.

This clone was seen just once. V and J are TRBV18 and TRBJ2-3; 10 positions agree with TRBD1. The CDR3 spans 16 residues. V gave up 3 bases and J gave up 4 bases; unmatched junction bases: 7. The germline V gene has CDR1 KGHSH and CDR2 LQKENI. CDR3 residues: CASSPRTGGSADTQYF. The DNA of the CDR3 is TGTGCCAGCTCACCGCGGACAGGGGGATCGGCAGATACGCAGTATTTT.

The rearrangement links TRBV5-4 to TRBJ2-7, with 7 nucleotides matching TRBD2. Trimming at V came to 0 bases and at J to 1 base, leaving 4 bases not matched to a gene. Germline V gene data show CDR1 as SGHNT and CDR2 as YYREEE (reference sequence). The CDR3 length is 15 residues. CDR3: CASSLVGEGSYEQYF. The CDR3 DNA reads TGTGCCAGCAGCTTGGTGGGGGAGGGTTCCTACGAGCAGTACTTC.

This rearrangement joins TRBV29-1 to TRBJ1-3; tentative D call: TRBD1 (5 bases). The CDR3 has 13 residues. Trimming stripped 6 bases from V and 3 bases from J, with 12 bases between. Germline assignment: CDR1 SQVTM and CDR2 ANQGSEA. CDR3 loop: CSVDPRDGNTIYF. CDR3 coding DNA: TGCAGCGTCGACCCCAGGGATGGAAACACCATATATTTT.

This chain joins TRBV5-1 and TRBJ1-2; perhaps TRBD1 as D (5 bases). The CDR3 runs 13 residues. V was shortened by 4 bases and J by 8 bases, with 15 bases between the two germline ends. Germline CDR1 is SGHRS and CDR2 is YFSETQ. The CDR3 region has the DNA TGCGCCAGCAGCCTAGAGACGGGGGTCGGCTACACCTTC. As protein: CASSLETGVGYTF.